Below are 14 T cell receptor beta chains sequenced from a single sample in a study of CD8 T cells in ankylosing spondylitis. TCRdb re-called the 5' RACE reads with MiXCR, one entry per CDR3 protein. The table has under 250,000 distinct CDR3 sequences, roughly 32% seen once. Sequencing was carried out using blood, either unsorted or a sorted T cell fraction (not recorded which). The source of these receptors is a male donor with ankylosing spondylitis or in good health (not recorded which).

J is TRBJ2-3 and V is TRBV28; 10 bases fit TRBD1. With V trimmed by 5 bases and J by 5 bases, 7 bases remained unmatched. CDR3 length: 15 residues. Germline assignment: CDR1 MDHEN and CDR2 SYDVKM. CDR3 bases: TGTGCCAGCAGTGGGACGGACAGGGGGAAAGATACGCAGTATTTT. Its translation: CASSGTDRGKDTQYF.

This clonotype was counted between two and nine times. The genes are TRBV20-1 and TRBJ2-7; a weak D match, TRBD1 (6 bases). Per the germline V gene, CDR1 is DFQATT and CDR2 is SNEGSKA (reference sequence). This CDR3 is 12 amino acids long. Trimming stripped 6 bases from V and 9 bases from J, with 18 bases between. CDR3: CSASTQGLWQYF. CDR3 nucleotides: TGCAGTGCCAGCACCCAGGGGTTGTGGCAGTACTTC.

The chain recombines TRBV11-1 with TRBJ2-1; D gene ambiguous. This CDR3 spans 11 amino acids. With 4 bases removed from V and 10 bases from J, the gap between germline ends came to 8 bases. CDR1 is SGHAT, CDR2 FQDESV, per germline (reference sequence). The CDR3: CASSSDWEQFF. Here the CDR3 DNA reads TGTGCCAGCAGCTCCGACTGGGAGCAGTTCTTC.

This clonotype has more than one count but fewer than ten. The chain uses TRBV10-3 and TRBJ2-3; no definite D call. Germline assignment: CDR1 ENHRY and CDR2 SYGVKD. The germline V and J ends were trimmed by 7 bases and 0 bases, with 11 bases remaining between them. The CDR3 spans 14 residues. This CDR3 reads CAIMRSASTDTQYF. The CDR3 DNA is TGTGCCATCATGAGGTCTGCTAGCACAGATACGCAGTATTTT.

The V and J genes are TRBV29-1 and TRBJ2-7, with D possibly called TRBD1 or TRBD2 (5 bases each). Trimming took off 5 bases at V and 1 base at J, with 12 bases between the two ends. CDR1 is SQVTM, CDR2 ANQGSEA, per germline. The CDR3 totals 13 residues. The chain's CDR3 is CSVTRGLSYEQYF. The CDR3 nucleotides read TGCAGCGTTACACGGGGCTTATCCTACGAGCAGTACTTC.

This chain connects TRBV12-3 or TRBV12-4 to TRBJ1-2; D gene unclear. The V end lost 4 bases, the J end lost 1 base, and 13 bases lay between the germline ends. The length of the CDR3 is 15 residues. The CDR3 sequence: CASSWGGLVNYGYTF. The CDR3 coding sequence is TGTGCCAGCAGTTGGGGTGGTTTGGTTAACTATGGCTACACCTTC.

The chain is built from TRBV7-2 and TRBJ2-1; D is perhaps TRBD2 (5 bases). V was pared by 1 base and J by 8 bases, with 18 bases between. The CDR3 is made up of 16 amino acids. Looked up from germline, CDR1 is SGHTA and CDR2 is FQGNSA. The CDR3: CASSLVGAGILDEQFF. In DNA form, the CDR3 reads TGTGCCAGCAGCTTAGTGGGCGCGGGCATTCTCGATGAGCAGTTCTTC. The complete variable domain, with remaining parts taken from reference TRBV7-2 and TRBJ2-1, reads GAGVSQSPSNKVTEKGKDVELRCDPISGHTALYWYRQSLGQGLEFLIYFQGNSAPDKSGLPSDRFSAERTGGSVSTLTIQRTQQEDSAVYLCASSLVGAGILDEQFFGPGTRLTVL.

CDR3 amino acids: CASSLNGGEYNEQFF. Written as DNA, the CDR3 is TGTGCCAGCAGTTTAAACGGGGGGGAGTACAATGAGCAGTTCTTC. The chain links TRBV12-3 or TRBV12-4 to TRBJ2-1; 8 bases map to TRBD2. Trimming at V came to 2 bases and at J to 4 bases, leaving 4 bases not matched to a gene. CDR3 size: 15 residues.

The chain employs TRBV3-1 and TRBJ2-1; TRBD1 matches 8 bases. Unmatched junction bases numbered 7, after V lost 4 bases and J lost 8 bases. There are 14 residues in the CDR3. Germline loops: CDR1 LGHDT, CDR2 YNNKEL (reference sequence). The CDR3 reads CASSRLGQGYEQFF. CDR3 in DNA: TGTGCCAGCAGCCGCCTCGGACAGGGTTATGAGCAGTTCTTC.

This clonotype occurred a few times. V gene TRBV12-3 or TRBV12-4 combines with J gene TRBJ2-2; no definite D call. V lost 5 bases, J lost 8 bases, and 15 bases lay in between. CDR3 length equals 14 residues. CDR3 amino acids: CASSPRIVRGELFF. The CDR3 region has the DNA TGTGCCAGCAGTCCCCGGATTGTCAGAGGGGAGCTGTTTTTT.

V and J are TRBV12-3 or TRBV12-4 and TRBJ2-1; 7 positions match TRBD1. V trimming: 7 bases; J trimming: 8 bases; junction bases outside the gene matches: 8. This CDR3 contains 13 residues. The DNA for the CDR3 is TGTGCCAGCAACAAACAGGGGATAGATGAGCAGTTCTTC. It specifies CASNKQGIDEQFF.

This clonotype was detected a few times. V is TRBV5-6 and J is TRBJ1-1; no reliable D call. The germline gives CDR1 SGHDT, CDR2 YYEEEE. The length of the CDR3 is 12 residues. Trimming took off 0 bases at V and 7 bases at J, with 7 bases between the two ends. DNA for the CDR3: TGTGCCAGCAGCTTGGGAGGGTTTGAAGCTTTCTTT. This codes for CASSLGGFEAFF.

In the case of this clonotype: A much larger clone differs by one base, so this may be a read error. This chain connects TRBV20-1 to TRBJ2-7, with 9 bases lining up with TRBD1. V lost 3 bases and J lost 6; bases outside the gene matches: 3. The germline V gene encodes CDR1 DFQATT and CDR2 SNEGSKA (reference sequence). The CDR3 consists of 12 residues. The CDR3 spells CSASGTGFEQYF. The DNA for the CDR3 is TGCAGTGCTAGCGGGACAGGGTTCGAGCAGTACTTC.

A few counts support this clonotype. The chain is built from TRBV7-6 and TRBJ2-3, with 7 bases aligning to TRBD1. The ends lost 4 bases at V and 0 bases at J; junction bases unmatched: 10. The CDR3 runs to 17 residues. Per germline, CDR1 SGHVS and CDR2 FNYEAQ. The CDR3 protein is CASSSAKDRTSTDTQYF. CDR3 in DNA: TGTGCCAGCAGCTCGGCCAAGGACAGGACTAGCACAGATACGCAGTATTTT.